What follows describes a single TCR beta chain. The germline gives CDR1 GTSNPN, CDR2 SVGIG (reference sequence). Germline trimming cut 3 bases from V and 2 bases from J; bases unmatched to any gene: 9. The CDR3 is made up of 15 amino acids. These data come from a study of blood T cell repertoires in COVID-19. Study overall: Some COVID-19 samples were acute and others convalescent; all came from the United States, Italy and Spain.

TCRdb's copy holds only in-frame clones and misses some; the assay was immunoSEQ multiplex PCR. Here the sample spans some 80,000 clones, around 90% being singletons. This clonotype was obtained from a woman of 80 years or more with active or convalescent COVID-19. The J gene is TRBJ1-2, the V gene TRBV30, with TRBD1 matching over 7 bases. The sequenced material came from peripheral blood. The chain's CDR3 is CAWRFDRAVNYGYTF. The CDR3 nucleotides are TGTGCCTGGAGGTTCGACAGGGCGGTAAACTATGGCTACACCTTC.